The 29 T cell receptor beta chains below come from one sample, sequenced in a study of ipilimumab plus nivolumab after autologous stem cell transplantation. Data came from immunoSEQ multiplex PCR; TCRdb stores just in-frame clones and leaves some out. The sample has about 15,000 clones; around four fifths are singletons. The starting material was PBMCs, obtained in a trial of ipilimumab plus nivolumab as post-transplant consolidation. Receptors were obtained from a male donor with diffuse large B-cell lymphoma.

This clone was seen more than once but under ten times. The chain couples TRBV7-9 to TRBJ2-4; maybe TRBD1 (5 bases). Trimming stripped 3 bases from V and 1 base from J, with 13 bases between. Germline V CDR1 and CDR2: SEHNR, FQNEAQ (reference sequence). The CDR3 spans 16 residues. The DNA for the CDR3 is TGTGCCAGCAGCTTGGTAGGGGCGAGGGCCAAAAACATTCAGTACTTC. Amino acid sequence: CASSLVGARAKNIQYF.

V is TRBV4-2 and J is TRBJ2-3, with TRBD1 matching 7 bases. V was clipped by 0 bases and J by 9 bases; unmatched bases: 6. The CDR3 loop spans 14 amino acids. Germline V gives CDR1 LGHNA, CDR2 YNFKEQ. CDR3 region: CASSQDLDRRTQYF. CDR3 in DNA: TGTGCCAGCAGCCAAGATCTGGACAGGAGGACGCAGTATTTT.

The chain employs TRBV6-5 and TRBJ1-4; D is uncertain. The CDR3 extends over 14 amino acids. Germline loops: CDR1 MNHEY, CDR2 SVGAGI. V gave up 5 bases and J gave up 2 bases, with 9 bases separating them. CDR3 coding DNA: TGTGCCAGCAGTCAAGTGGGGACTAATGAAAAACTGTTTTTT. Protein: CASSQVGTNEKLFF.

This sequence joins TRBV27 and TRBJ2-7; D possibly corresponds to TRBD2 (6 bases). Germline CDR1 MNHEY, CDR2 SMNVEV (reference sequence). Trimming took off 1 base at V and 3 bases at J, with 7 bases between the two ends. CDR3 length: 13 residues. The CDR3 loop is CASSLLGGYEQYF. The DNA for the CDR3 is TGTGCCAGCAGTTTATTGGGGGGCTACGAGCAGTACTTC.

CDR3 protein: CASSPTSGGYNEQFF. The DNA of the CDR3 is TGTGCCAGCTCACCGACTAGCGGGGGGTACAATGAGCAGTTCTTC. V usage is TRBV18 and J usage is TRBJ2-1; 13 nucleotides match TRBD2. The CDR3 runs to 15 residues. Per the germline V gene, CDR1 is KGHSH and CDR2 is LQKENI. Trimming took 3 bases from V and 4 from J; bases not matched to a gene: 0.

This chain links TRBV11-2 with TRBJ1-2; tentative D call: TRBD1 (6 bases). The V end was cut by 5 bases, the J end by 7 bases, with 20 bases between. CDR1 SGHAT and CDR2 FQNNGV come from the germline V gene. The CDR3 extends over 15 amino acids. Here the CDR3 reads CASSLHTGTPTGYTF. CDR3 nucleotides: TGTGCCAGCAGCCTTCACACCGGGACACCCACTGGCTACACCTTC.

This sequence joins TRBV5-4 and TRBJ2-3, with 10 positions matching TRBD2. Germline lookup yields CDR1 SGHNT and CDR2 YYREEE (reference sequence). This CDR3 is built from 16 residues. Trimming cost V 5 bases and J 2 bases; bases outside gene matches: 8. CDR3 in amino acids: CASRRVAGGSTDTQYF. The CDR3 nucleotides are TGTGCCAGCAGACGCGTAGCGGGGGGATCCACAGATACGCAGTATTTT.

The chain joins TRBV5-4 to TRBJ2-7; D ambiguous. The V and J ends lost 1 base and 0 bases respectively, with 5 bases between them. This CDR3 is built from 13 residues. CDR1 and CDR2 from the germline V gene are SGHNT and YYREEE (reference sequence). CDR3 residues: CASSLIDSYEQYF. In DNA, the CDR3 is TGTGCCAGCAGCTTGATCGACTCCTACGAGCAGTACTTC.

J is TRBJ2-2 and V is TRBV7-9, with D unresolved. V lost 0 bases, J lost 7 bases, and 9 bases lay in between. There are 14 residues in the CDR3. Germline CDR1 reads SEHNR; CDR2 reads FQNEAQ (reference sequence). The CDR3 sequence: CASSLAGYGGELFF. The CDR3 DNA sequence: TGTGCCAGCAGCTTAGCGGGGTACGGCGGGGAGCTGTTTTTT. Full variable domain (missing parts from reference TRBV7-9 and TRBJ2-2): DTGVSQNPRHKITKRGQNVTFRCDPISEHNRLYWYRQTLGQGPEFLTYFQNEAQLEKSRLLSDRFSAERPKGSFSTLEIQRTEQGDSAMYLCASSLAGYGGELFFGEGSRLTVL.

The V call is TRBV19, the J call TRBJ2-7; TRBD1 matches 9 bases. The ends lost 5 bases at V and 2 bases at J; junction bases unmatched: 10. Looked up from germline, CDR1 is LNHDA and CDR2 is SQIVND (reference sequence). CDR3 length equals 16 residues. The CDR3 spells CASSYPSGTGTYEQYF. In DNA, the CDR3 is TGTGCCAGTAGTTACCCTTCCGGGACAGGGACCTACGAGCAGTACTTC.

The genes are TRBV6-1 and TRBJ1-1; no clear D. Germline-derived CDR1 and CDR2 are MNHNS and SASEGT. This CDR3 has 14 amino acids. With 2 bases removed from V and 7 bases from J, the gap between germline ends came to 14 bases. The CDR3 here is CASSESGGNNEAFF. The CDR3 DNA reads as TGTGCCAGCAGTGAATCGGGAGGGAATAATGAAGCTTTCTTT.

This clone was recorded a few times. The chain combines TRBV5-1 with TRBJ1-2; no firm D call. From germline, CDR1 is SGHRS and CDR2 YFSETQ. Trimming took 5 bases from V and 1 from J, leaving 12 bases between them. This CDR3 region has 14 residues. CDR3 sequence reads: CASRAQDFNYGYTF. CDR3 DNA sequence: TGCGCCAGCAGGGCTCAGGACTTTAACTATGGCTACACCTTC.

The CDR3 DNA sequence: TGCGCCAGCAGCTTGTGGACTTCCCTACGGAATGAGCAGTTCTTC. Amino acid sequence: CASSLWTSLRNEQFF. The chain carries TRBV5-1 and TRBJ2-1; D might be TRBD2 (5 bases). V was cut by 1 base and J by 7 bases, with 15 bases left in between. CDR1 is SGHRS, CDR2 YFSETQ, per germline. There are 15 residues in the CDR3.

The V call is TRBV4-2, the J call TRBJ2-7; TRBD2 aligns across 7 bases. Per the germline V gene, CDR1 is LGHNA and CDR2 is YNFKEQ. V shed 1 base, J shed 0 bases, and the junction held 3 bases outside the gene matches. This CDR3 has 15 residues. For the CDR3, the DNA is TGTGCCAGCAGCCAAGGGGAGGGCCTCTCCTACGAGCAGTACTTC. It codes for CASSQGEGLSYEQYF.

The CDR3 loop reads CASGAPLGGVSGELFF. The DNA for the CDR3 is TGTGCCAGCGGAGCCCCTTTGGGGGGGGTTTCCGGGGAGCTGTTTTTT. The chain carries TRBV5-6 and TRBJ2-2; the match to TRBD2 covers 7 bases. The CDR3 loop spans 16 amino acids. V dropped 7 bases and J dropped 6; count of bases not matched to a gene: 15. Germline-derived CDR1 and CDR2 are SGHDT and YYEEEE.

The chain uses TRBV29-1 and TRBJ2-1; D might be TRBD2 (7 bases). Germline V gene sequence: CDR1 SQVTM, CDR2 ANQGSEA. The V gene lost 6 bases and the J gene lost 4 bases, with 13 bases spanning the gap. The CDR3 contains 13 residues. The CDR3 coding sequence is TGCAGCGTGGGGGGGCTAGTGTACAATGAGCAGTTCTTC. Protein: CSVGGLVYNEQFF.

The chain employs TRBV4-2 and TRBJ2-5, with 9 bases matching TRBD2. Germline CDR1 LGHNA, CDR2 YNFKEQ. The CDR3 extends over 18 amino acids. The junction had 14 bases not matched to a gene; V was cut back by 1 base and J by 5 bases. The CDR3 DNA reads as TGTGCCAGCAGCCAAGGGAGTGGCGGGGGGGCTTTTGGTGAGACCCAGTACTTC. Amino acids: CASSQGSGGGAFGETQYF.

This clone is labeled as medium-sized. The gene calls are TRBV19 and TRBJ2-7; TRBD1 or TRBD2 may be the D gene (5 bases each). The V and J ends lost 8 bases and 2 bases respectively, with 13 bases between them. Germline V gene lookup returns CDR1 LNHDA and CDR2 SQIVND (reference sequence). The CDR3 has 13 residues. CDR3 in DNA: TGTGCCAGTGGGAGTCCGGGGCCCTACGAGCAGTACTTC. Translating gives CASGSPGPYEQYF.

The chain couples TRBV5-6 to TRBJ2-2, with D possibly being TRBD2 (6 bases). With 2 bases removed from V and 7 bases from J, the gap between germline ends came to 6 bases. This CDR3 is 12 amino acids long. Germline CDR1 and CDR2: SGHDT and YYEEEE. This CDR3 is CASSFGSGELFF. Written as DNA, the CDR3 is TGTGCCAGCAGCTTCGGGAGCGGGGAGCTGTTTTTT.

The chain has TRBV10-3 and TRBJ2-3, with D possibly being TRBD1 (6 bases). Germline CDR1 reads ENHRY; CDR2 reads SYGVKD. The CDR3 runs 11 residues. V lost 6 bases, J lost 5 bases, and 6 bases lay in between. The CDR3 region is CAIRTGDTQYF. CDR3 nucleotides: TGTGCCATCAGGACAGGAGATACGCAGTATTTT.

The chain links TRBV7-2 to TRBJ1-1, with D unresolved. Trimming shortened V by 3 bases and J by 0 bases, and 5 bases separated the two germline ends. This CDR3 contains 13 residues. Germline loops: CDR1 SGHTA, CDR2 FQGNSA. The CDR3 sequence is CASSFRLNTEAFF. The CDR3 DNA reads TGTGCCAGCAGCTTTCGTCTGAACACTGAAGCTTTCTTT.

The chain recombines TRBV6-1 with TRBJ1-5; 7 bases fit TRBD1. The length of the CDR3 is 17 residues. The V segment lost 4 bases and the J segment 6 bases; nucleotides outside the gene matches: 15. Germline V gene data show CDR1 as MNHNS and CDR2 as SASEGT. The CDR3 sequence is CASSVFPGGGEGQPQHF. The CDR3 coding sequence is TGTGCCAGCAGTGTATTCCCGGGAGGGGGCGAGGGTCAGCCCCAGCATTTT.

This chain uses TRBV6-5 with TRBJ2-1, with D tentatively TRBD1 (5 bases). Trimming took 0 bases from V and 5 from J, leaving 14 bases between them. The CDR3 runs 16 residues. Germline loops: CDR1 MNHEY, CDR2 SVGAGI. CDR3 loop: CASSYSALGVDNEQFF. As DNA, the CDR3 is TGTGCCAGCAGTTACTCGGCTTTAGGGGTCGACAATGAGCAGTTCTTC.

This clone rates as medium-sized. The J gene is TRBJ2-3, the V gene TRBV4-2; the D gene is possibly TRBD2 (6 bases). This CDR3 has 16 amino acids. Deletions cut 4 bases from V and 4 bases from J, with 18 bases between. Per germline, CDR1 LGHNA and CDR2 YNFKEQ. This chain's CDR3 is CASSLKVSSEADTQYF. The CDR3 coding sequence is TGTGCCAGCAGCCTCAAGGTCTCTAGCGAGGCAGATACGCAGTATTTT.

This chain links TRBV7-2 with TRBJ2-1; D is unresolved. Germline CDR1 SGHTA, CDR2 FQGNSA. This CDR3 region has 15 residues. V was trimmed by 1 base and J by 4 bases, leaving 11 bases between them. The CDR3 here is CASSLVAALYNEQFF. The DNA of the CDR3 is TGTGCCAGCAGCTTAGTGGCGGCCCTTTACAATGAGCAGTTCTTC.

This rearrangement joins TRBV9 to TRBJ1-1, with D perhaps matching TRBD1 (6 bases). This CDR3 comprises 13 residues. V lost 4 bases, J lost 3 bases, and 10 bases lay in between. The V gene's germline CDR1 is SGDLS and CDR2 YYNGEE. The DNA for the CDR3 is TGTGCCAGCAGCCTGGGGGGCGACACTGAAGCTTTCTTT. Its protein product is CASSLGGDTEAFF.

This clone was observed a few times. The chain couples TRBV9 to TRBJ2-7; D gene uncertain. Germline CDR1 reads SGDLS; CDR2 reads YYNGEE. Trimming removed 0 bases from V and 3 bases from J, with 7 bases in between. The CDR3 contains 13 residues. The CDR3 region is CASSVDTFYEQYF. DNA for the CDR3: TGTGCCAGCAGCGTAGACACTTTCTACGAGCAGTACTTC.

The gene calls are TRBV7-2 and TRBJ2-5; maybe TRBD2 (7 bases). CDR3 length equals 15 residues. CDR1 SGHTA and CDR2 FQGNSA come from the germline V gene. V shed 5 bases and J shed 5 bases, with 18 bases lying between them. This CDR3 is CASSPLGGAGETQYF. CDR3 bases: TGTGCCAGCAGCCCATTGGGGGGGGCTGGGGAGACCCAGTACTTC.

This clone was detected a few times. V usage is TRBV19 and J usage is TRBJ2-5; the D gene is possibly TRBD2 (5 bases). Germline CDR1 and CDR2: LNHDA and SQIVND (reference sequence). Trimming removed 5 bases at V and 2 bases at J, with 9 bases between. There are 13 residues in the CDR3. The CDR3 DNA reads TGTGCCAGTAGTGACCGGGAACAAGAGACCCAGTACTTC. It is translated as CASSDREQETQYF. The full variable domain, its missing parts supplied by reference TRBV19 and TRBJ2-5, is DGGITQSPKYLFRKEGQNVTLSCEQNLNHDAMYWYRQDPGQGLRLIYYSQIVNDFQKGDIAEGYSVSREKKESFPLTVTSAQKNPTAFYLCASSDREQETQYFGPGTRLLVL.